This T cell receptor beta chain was sequenced in a study of blood T cell repertoires in COVID-19. Study-wide background: There were acute and convalescent COVID-19 samples, and they came from the United States, Italy and Spain. PBMCs, B-cell-depleted T cells, or T cells provided the cDNA or gDNA that made up the material.

Some clones are missing from TCRdb's copy, which holds only in-frame ones; the method was immunoSEQ multiplex PCR. This table holds about 130,000 clones, roughly four fifths found once. After removal of 7 bases from V and 7 bases from J, the junction contained 6 bases not matched to a gene. In germline, CDR1 is MDHEN, CDR2 SYDVKM. The CDR3 has 14 residues. Sequencing was done on a sample of peripheral blood. The receptor comes from a human donor in a cohort sampled during active COVID-19. The chain has TRBV28 and TRBJ1-4; TRBD1 aligns across 10 bases. Written as DNA, the CDR3 is TGTGCCAGCACCCGGACAGGGGGAGGTGAAAAACTGTTTTTT. Translating it yields CASTRTGGGEKLFF.